The clone carrying this TCR beta chain turned up a few times. What it recognizes is unknown. Time point denoted: pre-sensitization, week 0. The treatment was: therapeutic diphenylcyclopropenone sensitization with weekly scalp DPC. Per the authors' pipeline: Counting gave a median of around 89,000 TCRs per sample, with values ranging from about 23,224 to 750,000. TCRdb ran MiXCR on the RACE reads and lists one entry per CDR3 protein. The V and J calls were not made by the authors but by TCRdb's processing. This repertoire shows a few hundred thousand distinct CDR3 sequences, approximately 7.5% found once; its top ten account for less than 1.5%. These data belong to a study of human T cells and chemical hapten exposure. V was pared by 4 bases and J by 5 bases, with 12 bases between. This CDR3 is 15 amino acids long. Germline V lookup: CDR1 LGHDT, CDR2 YNNKEL (reference sequence). Notes on the study in general: Against controls, expanded TCRs gave rise to significantly more large CDR3 similarity clusters. Among TCRs, those above 1 in 1000 frequency were unaffected by DPC sensitization.

This sample comprised whole blood, obtained in connection with sensitization to the hapten diphenylcyclopropenone (DPC). The V gene is TRBV3-1, the J gene TRBJ1-6; unclear D gene. This sequence originates from a man aged 18 to 29 with alopecia areata. Some clones in this sample may be carry-over from other donors' samples. The CDR3 DNA reads as TGTGCCAGCAGCCGACGGGCTTCTGATAATTCACCCCTCCACTTT. Protein sequence: CASSRRASDNSPLHF. The full variable domain, in which reference TRBV3-1 and TRBJ1-6 provide the parts outside the CDR3, is DTAVSQTPKYLVTQMGNDKSIKCEQNLGHDTMYWYKQDSKKFLKIMFSYNNKELIINETVPNRFSPKSPDKAHLNLHINSLELGDSAVYFCASSRRASDNSPLHFGNGTRLTVT.